This entry concerns a single T cell receptor beta chain. This sample was taken from a study of PD-L1 blockade in urothelial cancer. About the study: Bladder-origin urothelial cancer in males covered about 90% of the roughly 30 patients. A median roughly 150,000 T cells were found in blood samples.

The protocol was immunoSEQ multiplex PCR, while the TCRdb copy is restricted to in-frame clones and leaves out a portion. The profile shows more than 45,000 clones, 75% to 90% of them singletons. Germline-derived CDR1 and CDR2 are SQVTM and ANQGSEA. This CDR3 region has 12 residues. Trimming took 7 bases from V and 3 from J; bases not matched to a gene: 2. The chain employs TRBV29-1 and TRBJ2-5, with 10 bases matching TRBD1. The specimen was PBMCs, collected around atezolizumab (anti-PD-L1) treatment. This TCR was sampled from a man aged 55 to 70 with urothelial cancer. CDR3 region: CSAGQGEETQYF. In nucleotides, the CDR3 is TGCAGCGCAGGACAGGGGGAAGAGACCCAGTACTTC.